The next 12 T cell receptor beta chains were all read from a single sample in a study of control samples from healthy donors and cancer patients. Clones were read by immunoSEQ multiplex PCR, and TCRdb kept only the in-frame ones, dropping some. The sample yields 150,000 to 160,000 clones, approximately 94% seen once. Sequencing used blood. All receptors derive from a man aged 35 to 55 in good health.

This rearrangement joins TRBV9 to TRBJ2-1, with D perhaps matching TRBD2 (6 bases). Trimming removed 3 bases from V and 2 bases from J, with 6 bases in between. Per the germline V gene, CDR1 is SGDLS and CDR2 is YYNGEE. The CDR3 runs to 13 residues. The chain's CDR3 is CASSGGTYNEQFF. CDR3 nucleotides: TGTGCCAGCAGCGGCGGGACCTACAATGAGCAGTTCTTC.

The V and J genes are TRBV19 and TRBJ1-5, with D possibly TRBD1 on 5 matching bases. Germline CDR1 reads LNHDA; CDR2 reads SQIVND (reference sequence). This CDR3 contains 14 residues. V lost 5 bases and J lost 5, with 13 bases in between. The CDR3 DNA reads as TGTGCCAGTAGTCTGACAGCCCTCGATCAGCCCCAGCATTTT. Translation: CASSLTALDQPQHF.

The chain has TRBV18 and TRBJ1-5, with 8 positions matching TRBD1. Germline V gene lookup returns CDR1 KGHSH and CDR2 LQKENI. This CDR3 contains 19 residues. V lost 2 bases to trimming and J lost 4 bases; unmatched junction nucleotides: 16. The CDR3 DNA sequence: TGTGCCAGCTCACCAGTGGGAACCGTAGGGACAGGAGTGAATCAGCCCCAGCATTTT. Encoded protein: CASSPVGTVGTGVNQPQHF.

The chain joins TRBV6-5 to TRBJ1-6, with no clear D. The CDR3 sequence is 13 residues long. The V gene lost 9 bases and the J gene lost 10 bases, with 16 bases spanning the gap. Germline values: CDR1 MNHEY, CDR2 SVGAGI. This CDR3 reads CASMSGFGSPLHF. The CDR3 DNA reads as TGTGCCAGTATGTCGGGGTTCGGGTCACCCCTCCACTTT.

The rearrangement joins TRBV5-6 to TRBJ1-2; D not certain. V lost 1 base, J lost 6 bases, and 16 bases lay in between. Germline V gene sequence: CDR1 SGHDT, CDR2 YYEEEE. This CDR3 region has 15 residues. The CDR3 is CASSLLGYEEDGYTF. The DNA of the CDR3 is TGTGCCAGCAGCTTGCTGGGGTATGAGGAGGATGGCTACACCTTC.

The chain is built from TRBV7-9 and TRBJ1-1, with D maybe TRBD1 (5 bases). CDR1 and CDR2 from the germline V gene are SEHNR and FQNEAQ (reference sequence). The ends were cut back, 3 bases at V and 4 bases at J, with 9 bases in the middle. The CDR3 runs 13 residues. The CDR3 nucleotides read TGTGCCAGCAGCTTGCCCCAGGGCACTGAAGCTTTCTTT. It yields the protein CASSLPQGTEAFF.

Details on this clone: One end of the junction is discordant with germline, which a read error may explain. The chain carries TRBV7-9 and TRBJ1-5; D is ambiguous. CDR1 and CDR2 from the germline V gene are SEHNR and FQNEAQ (reference sequence). This CDR3 has 13 amino acids. The DNA for the CDR3 is TGTGCCAGCACCTTAGCGGGGAATCAGCCCCAGCATTTT. Translated: CASTLAGNQPQHF.

V is TRBV9 and J is TRBJ1-4; 11 bases line up with TRBD1. V was clipped by 3 bases and J by 6 bases; unmatched bases: 7. Per germline, CDR1 SGDLS and CDR2 YYNGEE. The CDR3 loop spans 16 amino acids. The CDR3 reads CASSAAGQGAYEKLFF. In nucleotides, the CDR3 is TGTGCCAGCAGCGCCGCCGGACAGGGGGCGTATGAAAAACTGTTTTTT.

J is TRBJ1-6 and V is TRBV6-5; D ambiguous. The V end was cut by 2 bases, the J end by 2 bases, with 10 bases between. Per the germline V gene, CDR1 is MNHEY and CDR2 is SVGAGI. The CDR3 is 16 amino acids. The CDR3 nucleotides read TGTGCCAGCAGTTACGACGGAAGGACCTATAATTCACCCCTCCACTTT. It specifies CASSYDGRTYNSPLHF.

The V and J genes are TRBV4-1 and TRBJ2-1; tentative D call: TRBD2 (5 bases). CDR3 length equals 16 residues. CDR1 and CDR2 (germline): MGHRA, YSYEKL. Trimming stripped 0 bases from V and 3 bases from J, with 12 bases between. In DNA form, the CDR3 reads TGCGCCAGCAGCCAAGATGAGGGCGGGTACTACAATGAGCAGTTCTTC. It is translated as CASSQDEGGYYNEQFF.

The chain employs TRBV5-5 and TRBJ1-1, with D possibly being TRBD1 (5 bases). Trimming stripped 0 bases from V and 8 bases from J, with 11 bases between. Germline V CDR1 and CDR2: SGHKS, YYEKEE (reference sequence). CDR3 length: 13 residues. CDR3 in DNA: TGTGCCAGCAGCTTGGTATCTGGGGCAGAAGCTTTCTTT. It encodes CASSLVSGAEAFF.

V gene TRBV6-5 combines with J gene TRBJ1-1; a possible D gene is TRBD1 (5 bases). Per the germline V gene, CDR1 is MNHEY and CDR2 is SVGAGI. The germline V and J ends were trimmed by 6 bases and 7 bases, with 18 bases remaining between them. The length of the CDR3 is 14 residues. The DNA of the CDR3 is TGTGCCAGCAGCTCGGGGCCTAGAAGATTTGAAGCTTTCTTT. This encodes CASSSGPRRFEAFF.